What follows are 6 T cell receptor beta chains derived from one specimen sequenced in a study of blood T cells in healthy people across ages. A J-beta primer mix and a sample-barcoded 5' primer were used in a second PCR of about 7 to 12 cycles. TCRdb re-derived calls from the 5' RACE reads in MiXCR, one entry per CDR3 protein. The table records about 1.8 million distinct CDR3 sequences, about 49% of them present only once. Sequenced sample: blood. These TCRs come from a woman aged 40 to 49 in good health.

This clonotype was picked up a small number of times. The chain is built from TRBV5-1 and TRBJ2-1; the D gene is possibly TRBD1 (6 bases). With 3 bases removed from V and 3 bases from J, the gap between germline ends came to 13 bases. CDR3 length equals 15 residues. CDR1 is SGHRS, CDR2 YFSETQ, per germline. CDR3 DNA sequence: TGCGCCAGCAGCTACTCAGGGGCAGACTACAATGAGCAGTTCTTC. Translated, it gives CASSYSGADYNEQFF.

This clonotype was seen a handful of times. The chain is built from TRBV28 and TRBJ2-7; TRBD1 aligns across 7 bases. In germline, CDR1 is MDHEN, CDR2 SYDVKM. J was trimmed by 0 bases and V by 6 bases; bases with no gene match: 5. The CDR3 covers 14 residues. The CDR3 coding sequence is TGTGCCAGCAGCCCACAGGGGATCTCCTACGAGCAGTACTTC. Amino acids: CASSPQGISYEQYF.

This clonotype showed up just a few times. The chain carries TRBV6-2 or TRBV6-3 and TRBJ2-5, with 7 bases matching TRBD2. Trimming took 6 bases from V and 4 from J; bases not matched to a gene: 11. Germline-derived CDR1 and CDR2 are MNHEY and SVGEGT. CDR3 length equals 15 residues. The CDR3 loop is CASSDLAGGGETQYF. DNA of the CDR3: TGTGCCAGCAGCGACCTCGCTGGCGGGGGAGAGACCCAGTACTTC.

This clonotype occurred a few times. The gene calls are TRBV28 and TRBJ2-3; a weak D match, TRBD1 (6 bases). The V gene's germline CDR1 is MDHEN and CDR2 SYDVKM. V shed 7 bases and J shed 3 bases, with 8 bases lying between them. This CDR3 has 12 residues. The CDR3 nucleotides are TGTGCCAGCACTACAGGGACAGATACGCAGTATTTT. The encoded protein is CASTTGTDTQYF.

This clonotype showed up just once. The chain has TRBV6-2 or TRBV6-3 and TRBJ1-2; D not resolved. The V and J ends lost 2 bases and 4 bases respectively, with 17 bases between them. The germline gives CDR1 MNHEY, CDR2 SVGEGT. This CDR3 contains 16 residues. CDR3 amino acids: CASSYDQTGGRYGYTF. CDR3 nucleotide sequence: TGTGCCAGCAGTTACGACCAAACGGGAGGTCGCTATGGCTACACCTTC.

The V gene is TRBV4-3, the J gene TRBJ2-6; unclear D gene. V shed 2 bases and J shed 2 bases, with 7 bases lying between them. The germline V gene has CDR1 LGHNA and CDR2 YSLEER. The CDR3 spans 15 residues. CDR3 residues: CASSQKFPGANVLTF. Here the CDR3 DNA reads TGCGCCAGCAGCCAAAAATTTCCTGGGGCCAACGTCCTGACTTTC.